The next 4 T cell receptor beta chains were all read from a single sample in a study of blood T cell repertoires in COVID-19. Method: immunoSEQ multiplex PCR; TCRdb's copy keeps in-frame clones and lacks some. The sample lists about 170,000 clones, 65% to 85% seen once, with around a fifth in the top ten. Sequenced: peripheral blood. The receptors shown here come from an older woman who had recovered from COVID-19.

The chain links TRBV28 to TRBJ2-5; maybe TRBD1 (5 bases). Trimming shortened V by 4 bases and J by 1 base, and 13 bases separated the two germline ends. CDR3 size: 15 residues. Germline CDR1 and CDR2: MDHEN and SYDVKM. CDR3 sequence: CASSWQGWGQETQYF. CDR3 nucleotide sequence: TGTGCCAGCAGTTGGCAGGGTTGGGGCCAAGAGACCCAGTACTTC.

J is TRBJ2-7 and V is TRBV18; 7 bases are a match to TRBD1. Trimming cost V 0 bases and J 5 bases; bases outside gene matches: 7. Germline V gene data show CDR1 as KGHSH and CDR2 as LQKENI. The CDR3 runs to 15 residues. CDR3 nucleotides: TGTGCCAGCTCACCACCCGGCAACAGGGGCCACGAGCAGTACTTC. It yields the protein CASSPPGNRGHEQYF.

The chain has TRBV10-3 and TRBJ2-3; D is possibly TRBD2 (5 bases). The CDR3 is 14 residues long. Deletions cut 6 bases from V and 6 bases from J, with 16 bases between. The germline CDR1 and CDR2 sequences are ENHRY and SYGVKD. The CDR3 reads CAISRSVTGDTQYF. The CDR3 DNA reads TGTGCCATCAGCCGGAGCGTCACGGGGGATACGCAGTATTTT.

This clone was seen more than once but under ten times. V and J are TRBV7-2 and TRBJ2-7; TRBD2 matches at 9 bases. Looked up from germline, CDR1 is SGHTA and CDR2 is FQGNSA. CDR3 size: 16 residues. After removal of 5 bases from V and 2 bases from J, the junction contained 10 bases not matched to a gene. CDR3 nucleotide sequence: TGTGCCAGCAGCGTTAGCGGGGGCCGCCCCCCCTACGAGCAGTACTTC. It translates to CASSVSGGRPPYEQYF.